This TCR beta chain originates from a study of naive CD8 T cells in extremely preterm neonates. Points from the study as a whole: Preterm CDR3s were shorter than older groups', with fewer N additions and less trimming. Shared CDR3 nucleotide sequences: preterm about 2.8%, term 0.35% to 0.4%, children 0.025% to 0.035%, adults around 0.0094%. iChao1 richness was lowest in preterm neonates, significantly versus all ages.

With 4 bases removed from V and 4 bases from J, the gap between germline ends came to 7 bases. This CDR3 has 12 amino acids. Germline V CDR1 and CDR2: MNHEY, SVGAGI. Samples were taken at extremely preterm deliveries at 23-27 weeks of gestation. Excluded: fetal demise, active maternal HSV, known maternal HIV. TCRdb's table, derived via immunoSEQ multiplex PCR, lists solely in-frame clones and lacks some. The data show tens of thousands of clones, around 89% seen once. A note on this clone: Its matching antigen is unknown.

The chain links TRBV6-5 to TRBJ1-2, with no clear D. What was sequenced was naive CD8+ T cells from cord blood. This sequence originates from a boy who was born preterm. The chain's CDR3 is CASSSGIYGYTF. The CDR3 DNA is TGTGCCAGCAGTTCCGGGATCTATGGCTACACCTTC.